This T cell receptor beta chain was documented in a study of T cell responses to AZD1222 COVID-19 vaccine. Trimming left V 3 bases short and J 11 bases short, with 16 bases between. Germline lookup yields CDR1 GTSNPN and CDR2 SVGIG (reference sequence). This CDR3 spans 12 amino acids. A note on this clone: Its antigen remains unknown.

Sequenced by immunoSEQ multiplex PCR; TCRdb stores in-frame clones only, minus some. Found here are approximately 74,000 clones, less than 85% of them singletons; the top ten hold around a quarter. Study-wide findings and caveats: Clonal diversity was possibly underestimated, and white British individuals and females predominated among donors.

The source of this sequence is an adult who received the AZD1222 COVID-19 vaccine. Source: peripheral blood, taken 28 days after the second AZD1222 dose. The chain couples TRBV30 to TRBJ1-1, with D perhaps matching TRBD1 (6 bases). The CDR3 region is CAWSLTGGGAFF. The CDR3 bases are TGTGCCTGGAGCTTGACAGGCGGCGGTGCTTTCTTT.